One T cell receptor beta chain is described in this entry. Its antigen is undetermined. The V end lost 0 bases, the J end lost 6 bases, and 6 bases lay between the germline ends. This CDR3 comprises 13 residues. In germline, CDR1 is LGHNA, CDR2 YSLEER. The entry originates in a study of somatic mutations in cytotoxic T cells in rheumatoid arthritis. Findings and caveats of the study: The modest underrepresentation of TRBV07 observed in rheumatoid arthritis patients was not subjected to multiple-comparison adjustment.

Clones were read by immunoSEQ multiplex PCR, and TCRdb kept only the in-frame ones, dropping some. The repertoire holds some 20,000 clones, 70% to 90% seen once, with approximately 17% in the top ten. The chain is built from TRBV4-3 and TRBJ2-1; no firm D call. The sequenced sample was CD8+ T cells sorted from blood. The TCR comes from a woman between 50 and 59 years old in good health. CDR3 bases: TGCGCCAGCAGCCAAGAGATCACCAATGAGCAGTTCTTC. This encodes CASSQEITNEQFF.